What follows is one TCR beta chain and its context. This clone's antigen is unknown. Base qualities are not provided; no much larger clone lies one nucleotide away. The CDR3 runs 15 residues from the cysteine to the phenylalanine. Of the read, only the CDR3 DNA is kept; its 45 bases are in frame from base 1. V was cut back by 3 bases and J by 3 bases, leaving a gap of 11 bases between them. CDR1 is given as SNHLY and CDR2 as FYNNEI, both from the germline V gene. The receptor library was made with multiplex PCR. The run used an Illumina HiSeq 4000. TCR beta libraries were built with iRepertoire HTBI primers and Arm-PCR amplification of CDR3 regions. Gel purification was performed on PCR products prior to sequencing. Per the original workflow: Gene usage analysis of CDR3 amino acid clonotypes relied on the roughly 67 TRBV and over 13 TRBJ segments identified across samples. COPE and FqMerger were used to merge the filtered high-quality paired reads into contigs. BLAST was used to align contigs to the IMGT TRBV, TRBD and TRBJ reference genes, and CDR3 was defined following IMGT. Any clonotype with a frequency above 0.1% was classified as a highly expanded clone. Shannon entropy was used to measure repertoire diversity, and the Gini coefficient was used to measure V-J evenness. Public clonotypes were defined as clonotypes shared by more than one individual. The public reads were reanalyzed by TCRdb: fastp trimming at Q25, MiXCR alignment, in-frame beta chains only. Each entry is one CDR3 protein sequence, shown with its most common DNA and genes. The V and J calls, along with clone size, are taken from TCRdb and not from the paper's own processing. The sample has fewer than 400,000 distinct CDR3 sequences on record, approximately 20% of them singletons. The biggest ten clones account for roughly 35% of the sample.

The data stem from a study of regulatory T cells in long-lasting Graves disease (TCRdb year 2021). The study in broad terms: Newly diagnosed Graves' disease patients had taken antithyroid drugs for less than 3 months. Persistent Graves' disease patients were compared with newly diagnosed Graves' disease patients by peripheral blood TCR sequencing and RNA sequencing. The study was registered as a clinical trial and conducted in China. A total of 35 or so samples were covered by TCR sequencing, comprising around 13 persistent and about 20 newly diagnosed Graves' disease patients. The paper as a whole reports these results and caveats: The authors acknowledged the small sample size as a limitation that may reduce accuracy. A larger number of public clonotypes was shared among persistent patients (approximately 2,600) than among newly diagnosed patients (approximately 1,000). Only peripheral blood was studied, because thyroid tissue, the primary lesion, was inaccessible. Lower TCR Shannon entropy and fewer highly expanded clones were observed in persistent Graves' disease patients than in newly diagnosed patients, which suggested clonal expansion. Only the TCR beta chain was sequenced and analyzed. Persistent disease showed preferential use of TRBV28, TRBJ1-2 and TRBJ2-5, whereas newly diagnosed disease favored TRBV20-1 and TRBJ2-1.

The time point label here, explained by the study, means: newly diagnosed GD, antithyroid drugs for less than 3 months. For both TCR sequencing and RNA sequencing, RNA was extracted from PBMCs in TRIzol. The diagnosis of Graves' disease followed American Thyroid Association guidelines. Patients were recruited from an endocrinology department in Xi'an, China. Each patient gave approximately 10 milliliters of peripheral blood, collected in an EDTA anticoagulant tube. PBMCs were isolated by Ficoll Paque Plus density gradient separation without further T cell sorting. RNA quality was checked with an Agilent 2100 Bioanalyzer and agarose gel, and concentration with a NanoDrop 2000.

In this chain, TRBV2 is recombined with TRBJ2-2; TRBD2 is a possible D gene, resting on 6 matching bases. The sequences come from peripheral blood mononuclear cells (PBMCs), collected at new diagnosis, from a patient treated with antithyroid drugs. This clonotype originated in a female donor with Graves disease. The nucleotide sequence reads TGTGCCAGCAGTGAGGAGGGGCCAGACACCGGGGAGCTGTTTTTT. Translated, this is CASSEEGPDTGELFF.